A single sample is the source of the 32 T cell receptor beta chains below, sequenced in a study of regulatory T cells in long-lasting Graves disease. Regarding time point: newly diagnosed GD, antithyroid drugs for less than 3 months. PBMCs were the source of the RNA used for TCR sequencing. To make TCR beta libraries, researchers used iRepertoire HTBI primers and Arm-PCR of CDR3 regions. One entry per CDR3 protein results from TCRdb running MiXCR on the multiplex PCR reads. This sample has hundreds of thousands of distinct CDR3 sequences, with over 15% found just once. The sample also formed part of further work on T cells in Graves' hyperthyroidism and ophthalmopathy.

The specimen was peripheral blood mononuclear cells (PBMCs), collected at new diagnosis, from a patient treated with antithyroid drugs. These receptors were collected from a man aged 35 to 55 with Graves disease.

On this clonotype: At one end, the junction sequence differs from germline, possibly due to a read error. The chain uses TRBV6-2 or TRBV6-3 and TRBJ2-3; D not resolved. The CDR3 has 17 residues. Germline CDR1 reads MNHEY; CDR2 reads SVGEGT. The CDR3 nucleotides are TGCGCCAGCAGTGGCGCCCTTAAGGAAAGGGGCACAGATACGCAGTATTTT. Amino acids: CASSGALKERGTDTQYF.

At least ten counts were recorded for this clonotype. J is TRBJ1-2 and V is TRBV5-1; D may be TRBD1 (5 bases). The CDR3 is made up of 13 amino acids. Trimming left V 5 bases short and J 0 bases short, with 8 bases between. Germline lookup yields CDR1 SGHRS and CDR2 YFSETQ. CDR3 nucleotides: TGCGCCAGCAGGAACAGGACTAACTATGGCTACACCTTC. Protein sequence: CASRNRTNYGYTF.

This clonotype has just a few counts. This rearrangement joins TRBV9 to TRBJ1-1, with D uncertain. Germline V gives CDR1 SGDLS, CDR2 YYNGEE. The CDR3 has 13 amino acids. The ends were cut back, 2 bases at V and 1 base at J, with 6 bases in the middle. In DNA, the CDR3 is TGTGCCAGCAGCGTCTACTCGAACACTGAAGCTTTCTTT. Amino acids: CASSVYSNTEAFF.

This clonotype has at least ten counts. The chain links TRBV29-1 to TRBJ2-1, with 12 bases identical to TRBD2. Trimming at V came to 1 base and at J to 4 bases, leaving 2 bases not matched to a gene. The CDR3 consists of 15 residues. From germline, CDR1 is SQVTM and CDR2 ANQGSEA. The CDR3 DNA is TGCAGCGTTGAAGGGGGGACTAGCGGGTACAATGAGCAGTTCTTC. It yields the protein CSVEGGTSGYNEQFF.

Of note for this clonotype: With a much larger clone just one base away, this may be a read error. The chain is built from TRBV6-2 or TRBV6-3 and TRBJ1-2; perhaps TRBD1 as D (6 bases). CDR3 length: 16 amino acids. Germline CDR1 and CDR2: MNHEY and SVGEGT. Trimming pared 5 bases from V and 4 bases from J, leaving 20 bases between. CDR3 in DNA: TGTGCCAGCAGTGAAGGCCGGGGACACGCTAGCTATGGCTACACCTTC. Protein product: CASSEGRGHASYGYTF.

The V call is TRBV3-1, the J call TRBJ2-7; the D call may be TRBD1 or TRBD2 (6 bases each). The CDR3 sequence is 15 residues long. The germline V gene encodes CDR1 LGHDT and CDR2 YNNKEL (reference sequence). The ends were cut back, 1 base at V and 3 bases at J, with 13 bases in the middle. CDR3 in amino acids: CASSQVGGARYEQYF. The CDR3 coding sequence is TGTGCCAGCAGCCAAGTCGGGGGCGCGCGCTACGAGCAGTACTTC.

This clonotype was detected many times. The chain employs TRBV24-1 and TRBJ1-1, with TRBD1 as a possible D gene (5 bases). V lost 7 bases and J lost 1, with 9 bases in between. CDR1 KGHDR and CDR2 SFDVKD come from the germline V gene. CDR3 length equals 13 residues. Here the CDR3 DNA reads TGTGCCACCAGCGACGGACAGAACACTGAAGCTTTCTTT. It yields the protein CATSDGQNTEAFF.

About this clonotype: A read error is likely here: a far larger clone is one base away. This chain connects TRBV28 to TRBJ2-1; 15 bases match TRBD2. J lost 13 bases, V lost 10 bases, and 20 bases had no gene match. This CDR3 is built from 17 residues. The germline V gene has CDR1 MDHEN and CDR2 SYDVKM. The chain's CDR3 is CATNPGLAGGNQETQFF. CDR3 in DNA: TGTGCCACCAACCCGGGACTAGCGGGGGGTAACCAAGAGACCCAGTTCTTC.

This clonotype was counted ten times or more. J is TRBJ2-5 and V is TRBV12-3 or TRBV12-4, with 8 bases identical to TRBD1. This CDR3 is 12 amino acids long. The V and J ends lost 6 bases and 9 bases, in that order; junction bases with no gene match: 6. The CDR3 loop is CASSEDREAQYF. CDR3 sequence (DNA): TGTGCCAGCAGCGAGGACAGGGAGGCCCAGTACTTC.

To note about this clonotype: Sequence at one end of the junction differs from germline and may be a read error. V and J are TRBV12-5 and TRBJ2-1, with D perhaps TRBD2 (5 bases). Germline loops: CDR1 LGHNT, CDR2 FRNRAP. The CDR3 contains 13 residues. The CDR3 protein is CASASGSVRVAVF. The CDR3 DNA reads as TGTGCTAGTGCCTCGGGGTCCGTGAGGGTTGCGGTCTTC.

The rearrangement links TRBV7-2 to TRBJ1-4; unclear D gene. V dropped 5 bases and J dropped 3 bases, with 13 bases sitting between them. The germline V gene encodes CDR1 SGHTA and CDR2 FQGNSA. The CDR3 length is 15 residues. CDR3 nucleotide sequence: TGTGCCAGCAGCCAGAGTCGGGGATCTAATGAAAAACTGTTTTTT. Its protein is CASSQSRGSNEKLFF.

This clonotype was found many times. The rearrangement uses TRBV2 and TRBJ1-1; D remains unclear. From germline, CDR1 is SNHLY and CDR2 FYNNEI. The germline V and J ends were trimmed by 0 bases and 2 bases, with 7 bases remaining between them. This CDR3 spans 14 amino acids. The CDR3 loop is CASSEAPANTEAFF. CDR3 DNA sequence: TGTGCCAGCAGTGAAGCGCCAGCAAACACTGAAGCTTTCTTT.

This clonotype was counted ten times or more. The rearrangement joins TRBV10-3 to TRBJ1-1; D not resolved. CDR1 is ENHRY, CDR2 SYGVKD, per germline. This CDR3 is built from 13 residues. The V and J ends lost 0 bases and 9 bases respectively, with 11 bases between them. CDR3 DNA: TGTGCCATCAGTGAGTCGAAAGGAGAACAAGCTTTCTTT. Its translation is CAISESKGEQAFF.

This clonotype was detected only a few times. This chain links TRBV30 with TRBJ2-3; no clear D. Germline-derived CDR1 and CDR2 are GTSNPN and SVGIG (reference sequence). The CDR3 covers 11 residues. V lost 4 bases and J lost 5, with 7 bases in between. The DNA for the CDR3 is TGTGCCTGGAAGACGCGAGATACGCAGTATTTT. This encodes CAWKTRDTQYF.

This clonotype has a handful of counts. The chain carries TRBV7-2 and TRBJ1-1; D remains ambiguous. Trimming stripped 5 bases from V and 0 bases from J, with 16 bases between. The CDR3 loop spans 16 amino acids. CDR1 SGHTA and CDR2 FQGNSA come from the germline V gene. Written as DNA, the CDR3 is TGTGCCAGCAGCCCACCCACGGGGAGTCTGAACACTGAAGCTTTCTTT. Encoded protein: CASSPPTGSLNTEAFF.

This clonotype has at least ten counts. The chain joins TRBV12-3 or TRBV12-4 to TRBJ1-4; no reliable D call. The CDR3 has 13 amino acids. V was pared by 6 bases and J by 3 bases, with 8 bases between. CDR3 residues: CASSPRANEKLFF. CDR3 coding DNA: TGTGCCAGCAGCCCTCGCGCTAATGAAAAACTGTTTTTT.

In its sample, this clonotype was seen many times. This chain's CDR3 is CASSLAFRANNEQFF. For the CDR3, the DNA is TGCGCCAGCAGCTTGGCCTTCCGGGCAAACAATGAGCAGTTCTTC. The chain links TRBV5-1 to TRBJ2-1; D uncertain. V lost 0 bases and J 5 bases, leaving 12 bases between the germline ends. The CDR3 has 15 amino acids. The germline CDR1 and CDR2 sequences are SGHRS and YFSETQ.

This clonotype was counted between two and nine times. The CDR3 sequence is CASSPINNQPQHF. The CDR3 coding sequence is TGTGCCAGCAGCCCGATAAACAATCAGCCCCAGCATTTT. The rearrangement uses TRBV7-9 and TRBJ1-5, with D uncertain. There are 13 residues in the CDR3. CDR1 SEHNR and CDR2 FQNEAQ come from the germline V gene (reference sequence). Trimming shortened V by 5 bases and J by 3 bases, and 8 bases separated the two germline ends.

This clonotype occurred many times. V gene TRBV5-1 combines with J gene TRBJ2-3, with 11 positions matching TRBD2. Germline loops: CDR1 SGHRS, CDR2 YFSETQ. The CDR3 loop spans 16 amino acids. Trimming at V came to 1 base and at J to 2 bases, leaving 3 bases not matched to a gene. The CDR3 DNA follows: TGCGCCAGCAGCTTGACTAGCGGGGGACACACAGATACGCAGTATTTT. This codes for CASSLTSGGHTDTQYF.

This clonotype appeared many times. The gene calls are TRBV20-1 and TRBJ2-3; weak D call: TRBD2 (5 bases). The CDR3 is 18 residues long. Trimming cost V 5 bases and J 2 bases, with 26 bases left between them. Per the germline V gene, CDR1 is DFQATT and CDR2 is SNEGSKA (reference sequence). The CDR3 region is CSASRRSGLPLNTDTQYF. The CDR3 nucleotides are TGCAGTGCTTCCAGAAGAAGTGGACTTCCCCTGAACACAGATACGCAGTATTTT.

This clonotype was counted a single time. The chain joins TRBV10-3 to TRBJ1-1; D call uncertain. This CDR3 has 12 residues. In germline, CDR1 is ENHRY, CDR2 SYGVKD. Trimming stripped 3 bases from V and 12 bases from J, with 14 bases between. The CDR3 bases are TGTGCCATCAGTGATGGGAAGGCGGGAACTTTCTTT. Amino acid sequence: CAISDGKAGTFF.

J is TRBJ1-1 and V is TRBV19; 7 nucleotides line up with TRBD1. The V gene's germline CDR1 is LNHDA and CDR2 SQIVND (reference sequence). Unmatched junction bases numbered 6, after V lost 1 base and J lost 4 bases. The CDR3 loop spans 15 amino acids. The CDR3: CASSIGGQWSTEAFF. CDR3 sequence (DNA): TGTGCCAGTAGTATAGGGGGACAGTGGAGCACTGAAGCTTTCTTT. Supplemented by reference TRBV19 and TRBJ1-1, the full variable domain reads DGGITQSPKYLFRKEGQNVTLSCEQNLNHDAMYWYRQDPGQGLRLIYYSQIVNDFQKGDIAEGYSVSREKKESFPLTVTSAQKNPTAFYLCASSIGGQWSTEAFFGQGTRLTVV.

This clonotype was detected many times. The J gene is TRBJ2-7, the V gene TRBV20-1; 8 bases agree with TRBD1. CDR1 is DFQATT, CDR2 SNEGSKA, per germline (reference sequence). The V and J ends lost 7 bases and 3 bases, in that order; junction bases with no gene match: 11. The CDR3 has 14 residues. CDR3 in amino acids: CSVEGDRRNYEQYF. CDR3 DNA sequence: TGCAGTGTTGAGGGGGACAGGAGAAACTACGAGCAGTACTTC.

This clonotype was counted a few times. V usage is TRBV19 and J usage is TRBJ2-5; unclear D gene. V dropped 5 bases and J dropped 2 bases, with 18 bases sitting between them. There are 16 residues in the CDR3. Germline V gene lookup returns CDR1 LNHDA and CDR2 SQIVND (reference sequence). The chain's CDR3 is CASSLHPTDDQETQYF. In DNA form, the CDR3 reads TGTGCCAGTAGTCTGCACCCGACCGACGATCAAGAGACCCAGTACTTC.

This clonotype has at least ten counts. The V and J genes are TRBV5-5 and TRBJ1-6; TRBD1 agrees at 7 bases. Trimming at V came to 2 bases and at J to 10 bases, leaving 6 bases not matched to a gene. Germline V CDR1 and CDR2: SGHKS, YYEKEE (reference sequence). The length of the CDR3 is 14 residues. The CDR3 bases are TGTGCCAGCAGCTTAGCAGGGGGAGGGTCACCCCTCCACTTT. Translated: CASSLAGGGSPLHF. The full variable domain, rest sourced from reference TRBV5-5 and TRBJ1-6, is DAGVTQSPTHLIKTRGQQVTLRCSPISGHKSVSWYQQVLGQGPQFIFQYYEKEERGRGNFPDRFSARQFPNYSSELNVNALLLGDSALYLCASSLAGGGSPLHFGNGTRLTVT.

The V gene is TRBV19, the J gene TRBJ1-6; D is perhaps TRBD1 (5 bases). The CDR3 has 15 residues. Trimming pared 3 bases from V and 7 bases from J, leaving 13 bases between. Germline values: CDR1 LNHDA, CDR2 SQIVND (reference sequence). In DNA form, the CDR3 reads TGTGCCAGTAGTATTGACAGACAAGCCAATTCACCCCTCCACTTT. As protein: CASSIDRQANSPLHF.

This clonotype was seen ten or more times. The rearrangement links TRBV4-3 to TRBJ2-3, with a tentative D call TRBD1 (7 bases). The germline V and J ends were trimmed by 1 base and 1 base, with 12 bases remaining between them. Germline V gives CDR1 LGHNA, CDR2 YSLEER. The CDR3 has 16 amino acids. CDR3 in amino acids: CASSQVQGGGTDTQYF. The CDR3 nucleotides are TGCGCCAGCAGCCAAGTTCAGGGGGGCGGCACAGATACGCAGTATTTT.

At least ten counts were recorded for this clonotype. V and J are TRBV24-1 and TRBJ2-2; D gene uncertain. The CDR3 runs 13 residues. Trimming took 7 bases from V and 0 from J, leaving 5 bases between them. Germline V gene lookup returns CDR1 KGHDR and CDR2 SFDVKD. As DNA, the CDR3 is TGTGCCACCAGGGATCCGAACACCGGGGAGCTGTTTTTT. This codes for CATRDPNTGELFF.

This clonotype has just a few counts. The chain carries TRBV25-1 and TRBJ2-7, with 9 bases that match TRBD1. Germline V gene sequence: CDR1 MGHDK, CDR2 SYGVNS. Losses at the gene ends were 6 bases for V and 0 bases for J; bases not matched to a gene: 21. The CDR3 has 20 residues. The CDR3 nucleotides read TGTGCCAGCAGCCTTCACATAACAGCAGGGGGACAGGGATCCTCCTACGAGCAGTACTTC. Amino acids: CASSLHITAGGQGSSYEQYF.

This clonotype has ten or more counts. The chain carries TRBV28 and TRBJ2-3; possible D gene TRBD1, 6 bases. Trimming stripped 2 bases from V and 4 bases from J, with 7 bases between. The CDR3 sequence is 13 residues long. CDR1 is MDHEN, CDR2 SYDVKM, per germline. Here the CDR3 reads CASSLGGSDTQYF. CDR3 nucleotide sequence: TGTGCCAGCAGTTTAGGGGGCTCAGATACGCAGTATTTT.

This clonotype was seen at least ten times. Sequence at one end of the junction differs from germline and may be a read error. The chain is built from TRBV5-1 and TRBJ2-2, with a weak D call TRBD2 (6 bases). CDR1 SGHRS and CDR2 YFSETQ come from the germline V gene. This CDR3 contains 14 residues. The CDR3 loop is CASSLAANTGELFF. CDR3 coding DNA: TGTGCCAGCAGCTTAGCGGCGAACACCGGGGAGCTGTTTTTT. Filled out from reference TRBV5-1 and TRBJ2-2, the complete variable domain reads KAGVTQTPRYLIKTRGQQVTLSCSPISGHRSVSWYQQTPGQGLQFLFEYFSETQRNKGNFPGRFSGRQFSNSRSEMNVSTLELGDSALYLCASSLAANTGELFFGEGSRLTVL.

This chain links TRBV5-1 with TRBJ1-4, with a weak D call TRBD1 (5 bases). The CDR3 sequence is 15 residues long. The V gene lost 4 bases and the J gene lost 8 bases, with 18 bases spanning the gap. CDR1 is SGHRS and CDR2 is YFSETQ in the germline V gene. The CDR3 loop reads CASSPVGVQEEKLFF. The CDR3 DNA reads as TGCGCCAGCAGCCCCGTAGGGGTCCAGGAGGAAAAACTGTTTTTT.